Presented here are 31 T cell receptor delta chains from one specimen sequenced in a study of gamma-delta T cells after stem cell transplantation. TCRdb reanalysed the RT-PCR reads via CATT. This table holds over a thousand delta-chain clones, 2.4% found once. Sequenced input: gamma-delta T cells. The receptor source for this set is a human donor. It is not recorded whose cells these are; they may come from a transplant donor.

About this clone itself: The protein recorded in TCRdb matches a much larger clone and deviates from this DNA's translation at residue 8, suggesting a read error; the protein here is obtained by translating the DNA. The chain combines TRDV2 with TRDJ1; TRDD3 is a possible D gene (5 bases). CDR1 and CDR2 from the germline V gene are GEAIGNYY and EKD. The CDR3 sequence is 18 residues long. Trimming removed 4 bases at V and 0 bases at J, with 23 bases between. CDR3 sequence (DNA): TGTGCCTGTGAGCCGCTTGGGGTGATACCCTCGTACACCGATAAACTCATCTTT. Translated, it gives CACEPLGVIPSYTDKLIF.

As regards this clone: A much larger clone lies one base from this, so it may be a read error. The DNA for the CDR3 is TGTGCCTGTGACACCGTGGGAGGATACGCCGATAAACTCATCTTT. Amino acid sequence: CACDTVGGYADKLIF. The chain couples TRDV2 to TRDJ1; 7 bases fit TRDD3. This CDR3 spans 15 amino acids. CDR1 and CDR2 (germline): GEAIGNYY, EKD. V shed 0 bases and J 3 bases; nucleotides not matched to a gene: 6.

Regarding this clone: The amino acid sequence in TCRdb belongs to a much larger clone and departs from this DNA's translation at residue 13, likely a sequencing read error; the sequence shown is translated from the DNA. The J gene is TRDJ1, the V gene TRDV2; 9 bases are a match to TRDD3. Germline CDR1 reads GEAIGNYY; CDR2 reads EKD. The CDR3 sequence is 18 residues long. Trimming at V came to 0 bases and at J to 4 bases, leaving 14 bases not matched to a gene. CDR3 loop: CACDTAETGGAYIDKLIF. The CDR3, as DNA: TGTGCCTGTGACACCGCGGAGACTGGGGGAGCGTACATCGATAAACTCATCTTT.

This clone occurred a few times. The gene calls are TRDV2 and TRDJ1; 9 positions agree with TRDD3. The CDR3 length is 16 residues. Trimming cost V 1 base and J 0 bases; bases outside gene matches: 5. Germline V gene sequence: CDR1 GEAIGNYY, CDR2 EKD. CDR3 in DNA: TGTGCCTGTGACACGCTGGGGGATGGGAACACCGATAAACTCATCTTT. This codes for CACDTLGDGNTDKLIF.

In this sample, this clone is large. This specimen includes other DNA sequences encoding the same CDR3. The chain joins TRDV2 to TRDJ3; TRDD3 aligns across 11 bases. The CDR3 length is 19 residues. The V segment lost 1 base and the J segment 0 bases; nucleotides outside the gene matches: 4. Germline V CDR1 and CDR2: GEAIGNYY, EKD. CDR3 coding DNA: TGTGCCTGTGACACTGGGGGATACGAGAACTCCTGGGACACCCGACAGATGTTTTTC. Translating it yields CACDTGGYENSWDTRQMFF.

Only a few counts were recorded for this clone. A far bigger clonotype differs at one base, so this is likely a read error. The same CDR3 arises from other DNA sequences in this sample as well. The rearrangement links TRDV2 to TRDJ1, with a possible D match to TRDD3 (5 bases). There are 16 residues in the CDR3. The V end lost 0 bases, the J end lost 1 base, and 14 bases lay between the germline ends. Germline V gives CDR1 GEAIGNYY, CDR2 EKD. The CDR3 spells CACDTIGARSTDKLIF. The CDR3 DNA reads as TGTGCCTGTGACACCATTGGGGCCAGGTCCACCGATAAACTCATCTTT.

Turning to this clone: TCRdb pairs this DNA with a much larger clone's protein that differs at residue 9, likely a read error; the protein shown was translated from the DNA. V and J are TRDV2 and TRDJ1, with a possible D match to TRDD3 (6 bases). The CDR3 is 15 amino acids. V dropped 0 bases and J dropped 2 bases, with 12 bases sitting between them. Germline assignment: CDR1 GEAIGNYY and CDR2 EKD. For the CDR3, the DNA is TGTGCCTGTGACACCGTCGGGGGAATGACCGATAAACTCATCTTT. Protein product: CACDTVGGMTDKLIF.

Of note for this clone: The TCRdb protein, from a much larger clone, departs from this DNA's translation at residue 6, likely by read error; the protein shown derives from the DNA. The V call is TRDV2, the J call TRDJ1; 9 bases match TRDD3. The CDR3 has 18 residues. The ends lost 0 bases at V and 4 bases at J; junction bases unmatched: 14. Germline assignment: CDR1 GEAIGNYY and CDR2 EKD. The DNA for the CDR3 is TGTGCCTGTGACACCATGGGGGGATACAGCACCAGCGGCGATAAACTCATCTTT. Translating it yields CACDTMGGYSTSGDKLIF.

Regarding this clone: TCRdb has a much larger clone's protein, which differs at residue 12 from the translation of this DNA, likely because of a read error; what is shown is the protein translated from the DNA. The CDR3 reads CACDSVGLPFAVKLIF. CDR3 bases: TGTGCCTGTGACTCGGTTGGGCTTCCCTTTGCCGTTAAACTCATCTTT. V and J are TRDV2 and TRDJ1; D perhaps matches TRDD2 (5 bases). Trimming removed 3 bases from V and 7 bases from J, with 23 bases in between. Germline CDR1 reads GEAIGNYY; CDR2 reads EKD. The CDR3 length is 16 residues.

This clone is large within its sample. The sample carries other DNA sequences with the same CDR3. The genes are TRDV2 and TRDJ1; D may be TRDD3 (6 bases). From germline, CDR1 is GEAIGNYY and CDR2 EKD. This CDR3 has 21 amino acids. Trimming pared 0 bases from V and 0 bases from J, leaving 28 bases between. The CDR3 nucleotides read TGTGCCTGTGACACCTTGCCTCCTGGGGCCGTTAGGCGGTCGTACACCGATAAACTCATCTTT. Protein: CACDTLPPGAVRRSYTDKLIF.

This clone has more than one count but fewer than ten. Other DNA sequences in this sample translate to the same CDR3. The gene calls are TRDV2 and TRDJ1; 11 bases are a match to TRDD3. The V gene's germline CDR1 is GEAIGNYY and CDR2 EKD. This CDR3 spans 17 amino acids. With V trimmed by 4 bases and J by 2 bases, 11 bases remained unmatched. CDR3 DNA: TGTGCCTGTGATCTGTTGGGGGATACGCGAGGGACCGATAAACTCATCTTT. It specifies CACDLLGDTRGTDKLIF.

This clone was picked up a small number of times. The protein TCRdb lists belongs to a much larger clone and differs from this DNA's translation at residue 6, which points to a read error; the protein shown is made from the DNA. The V gene is TRDV2, the J gene TRDJ3, with 9 bases that match TRDD3. This CDR3 comprises 20 residues. Germline loops: CDR1 GEAIGNYY, CDR2 EKD. The trim removed 0 bases at V and 0 bases at J, leaving 8 bases unmatched. CDR3 loop: CACDTVLGDLRSWDTRQMFF. The DNA for the CDR3 is TGTGCCTGTGACACCGTTCTGGGGGATTTGCGCTCCTGGGACACCCGACAGATGTTTTTC.

This clone occurred a few times. A read error is likely here: a far larger clone is one base away. This same CDR3 is encoded by further DNA sequences in the sample. This chain joins TRDV2 and TRDJ1, with 11 bases lining up with TRDD3. Trimming took 4 bases from V and 2 from J; bases not matched to a gene: 14. CDR1 GEAIGNYY and CDR2 EKD come from the germline V gene. The CDR3 contains 18 residues. CDR3 in amino acids: CACDPVRMGDTYTDKLIF. As DNA, the CDR3 is TGTGCCTGTGATCCGGTTAGAATGGGGGATACGTATACCGATAAACTCATCTTT.

The sample holds a few counts of this clone. This may come from a read error, since a much larger clone is one base off. The identical CDR3 is also encoded by other nucleotide sequences in the sample. The chain combines TRDV2 with TRDJ1, with D hard to call. Germline-derived CDR1 and CDR2 are GEAIGNYY and EKD. Trimming shortened V by 1 base and J by 0 bases, and 23 bases separated the two germline ends. CDR3 length equals 19 residues. CDR3 sequence reads: CACDTLMGDAHSHTDKLIF. The CDR3 DNA reads as TGTGCCTGTGACACGTTGATGGGTGATGCACACTCCCACACCGATAAACTCATCTTT.

This clone is classed as medium-sized. The same CDR3 arises from other DNA sequences in this sample as well. The V gene is TRDV2, the J gene TRDJ1; 13 bases are shared with TRDD3. CDR3 length: 18 amino acids. Per germline, CDR1 GEAIGNYY and CDR2 EKD. The V segment lost 0 bases and the J segment 0 bases; nucleotides outside the gene matches: 6. CDR3 amino acids: CACDTVLGDTRYTDKLIF. In DNA, the CDR3 is TGTGCCTGTGACACCGTACTGGGGGATACGCGGTACACCGATAAACTCATCTTT.

This clone is medium-sized in the sample. The CDR3 DNA reads as TGTGCCTGTGACACCGTGGGGGCCGAGTCCCGTTACACCGATAAACTCATCTTT. Protein product: CACDTVGAESRYTDKLIF. The chain is built from TRDV2 and TRDJ1; maybe TRDD3 (6 bases). The V and J ends lost 0 bases and 0 bases respectively, with 19 bases between them. CDR3 length: 18 amino acids. In germline, CDR1 is GEAIGNYY, CDR2 EKD.

A few counts support this clone. A far larger clone is only one base removed, so a read error is likely. The sample holds other DNA sequences that translate to the same CDR3. V and J are TRDV2 and TRDJ1; TRDD3 is a possible D gene (6 bases). CDR1 GEAIGNYY and CDR2 EKD come from the germline V gene. Deletions cut 2 bases from V and 2 bases from J, with 23 bases between. The CDR3 runs to 18 residues. The CDR3 nucleotides read TGTGCCTGTGACAACCGTGGCTTGGGTGATACGTATACCGATAAACTCATCTTT. This encodes CACDNRGLGDTYTDKLIF.

This clone is classed as medium-sized. This probably arose from a read error, given a far larger clone one base away. Other DNA sequences from this sample encode an identical CDR3 as well. The chain uses TRDV2 and TRDJ1, with D uncertain. Germline-derived CDR1 and CDR2 are GEAIGNYY and EKD. The CDR3 covers 14 residues. The CDR3 bases are TGCGCCTGTGACCCGTTAGGAGGTAGCGATAAACTCATCTTT. Translation: CACDPLGGSDKLIF.

This clone is judged large. This same CDR3 is encoded by further DNA sequences in the sample. The chain links TRDV2 to TRDJ1; TRDD3 aligns across 11 bases. The V gene's germline CDR1 is GEAIGNYY and CDR2 EKD. This CDR3 has 18 residues. After removal of 0 bases from V and 0 bases from J, the junction contained 8 bases not matched to a gene. The CDR3 sequence is CACDTVRGGYANTDKLIF. The CDR3 DNA is TGTGCCTGTGACACCGTCCGTGGGGGATACGCGAACACCGATAAACTCATCTTT.

This clone is labeled medium-sized. The chain is built from TRDV2 and TRDJ1, with TRDD3 as a possible D gene (6 bases). This CDR3 has 19 residues. From germline, CDR1 is GEAIGNYY and CDR2 EKD. The ends were cut back, 0 bases at V and 2 bases at J, with 24 bases in the middle. The CDR3 protein is CACDTAWDRHQPSTDKLIF. The DNA for the CDR3 is TGTGCCTGTGACACCGCCTGGGATAGACACCAACCTTCTACCGATAAACTCATCTTT.

Regarding this clone: It is likely a read error: a sequence one base away is far more abundant. At the DNA level, this CDR3 is encoded by other sequences in the same sample as well. The chain links TRDV2 to TRDJ1; 11 bases map to TRDD3. Trimming at V came to 1 base and at J to 0 bases, leaving 9 bases not matched to a gene. Germline CDR1 and CDR2: GEAIGNYY and EKD. The CDR3 loop spans 18 amino acids. The CDR3, as DNA: TGTGCCTGTGACACGCTGGGGGATACTACACTGTACACCGATAAACTCATCTTT. This gives the protein CACDTLGDTTLYTDKLIF.

This clone was counted only a few times. TCRdb shows a much larger clone's protein in place of this DNA's translation, and the two differ at residue 6, likely through a read error; the protein shown is translated from the DNA. The genes are TRDV2 and TRDJ1; maybe TRDD3 (5 bases). Germline V gene lookup returns CDR1 GEAIGNYY and CDR2 EKD. V lost 3 bases to trimming and J lost 1 base, with 11 bases between them. The CDR3 sequence is 14 residues long. CDR3 region: CACDSALATDKLIF. Here the CDR3 DNA reads TGTGCCTGTGACTCCGCACTGGCCACCGATAAACTCATCTTT.

In its sample, this clone was seen a few times. With only one base between it and a far larger clone, this is likely a read error. This sample also contains other DNA sequences that code for the same CDR3. The chain employs TRDV2 and TRDJ3, with 13 bases lining up with TRDD3. Trimming removed 0 bases from V and 4 bases from J; junction bases left unmatched: 14. The V gene's germline CDR1 is GEAIGNYY and CDR2 EKD. This CDR3 is 22 amino acids long. CDR3 region: CACDTGGLGDTGGSWDTRQMFF. CDR3 nucleotides: TGTGCCTGTGACACCGGAGGACTGGGGGATACGGGTGGCTCTTGGGACACCCGACAGATGTTTTTC.

In its sample, this clone was seen a few times. This DNA's translation differs at residue 10 from TCRdb's protein, which comes from a much larger clone; a read error is likely, and the protein shown is translated from the DNA. V is TRDV2 and J is TRDJ1; a possible D gene is TRDD3 (6 bases). This CDR3 has 18 residues. The V and J ends lost 4 bases and 0 bases respectively, with 23 bases between them. Germline V lookup: CDR1 GEAIGNYY, CDR2 EKD. As DNA, the CDR3 is TGTGCCTGTGATCCGGTTAGAATGGGGGGTACGTACACCGATAAACTCATCTTT. Translating it yields CACDPVRMGGTYTDKLIF.

Within the sample, this clone is large. The identical CDR3 is also encoded by other nucleotide sequences in the sample. The CDR3 region is CACDPISTGGLSTDKLIF. The CDR3 DNA follows: TGTGCCTGTGACCCAATCAGTACTGGGGGATTATCCACCGATAAACTCATCTTT. The rearrangement joins TRDV2 to TRDJ1; 10 nucleotides agree with TRDD3. CDR3 length: 18 residues. With V trimmed by 3 bases and J by 1 base, 13 bases remained unmatched. Per the germline V gene, CDR1 is GEAIGNYY and CDR2 is EKD.

This clone occurred a few times. The protein TCRdb gives is from a much larger clone and does not agree with this DNA's translation at residue 4, likely a read error; the protein shown here comes from the DNA. The chain recombines TRDV2 with TRDJ3; TRDD3 agrees at 7 bases. This CDR3 has 18 amino acids. From germline, CDR1 is GEAIGNYY and CDR2 EKD. Here the CDR3 reads CACGTTGASSWDTRQMFF. The CDR3 region has the DNA TGTGCCTGTGGCACCACTGGGGCAAGCTCCTGGGACACCCGACAGATGTTTTTC.

This clone turned up a few times. TCRdb's entry gives the protein of a much larger clone, which mismatches this DNA's translation at residue 5, likely from a read error; the protein reported here is translated from the DNA. This chain joins TRDV2 and TRDJ1; 8 nucleotides match TRDD3. Germline CDR1 GEAIGNYY, CDR2 EKD. The trim removed 1 base at V and 0 bases at J, leaving 9 bases unmatched. The CDR3 spans 17 residues. Written as DNA, the CDR3 is TGTGCCTGTGACACGGTGGGGGATCAGAAGTACACCGATAAACTCATCTTT. Residues: CACDTVGDQKYTDKLIF.

This clone turned up a few times. It is likely a read error: a sequence one base away is far more abundant. In the same sample, other DNA sequences code for this CDR3. V gene TRDV2 combines with J gene TRDJ1, with TRDD3 matching over 8 bases. CDR3 size: 17 residues. The germline gives CDR1 GEAIGNYY, CDR2 EKD. The CDR3 DNA is TGTGCCTGTGACAGGGTGGGGGATCAGAAGTACACCGATAAACTCATTTTT. Encoded protein: CACDRVGDQKYTDKLIF.

This clone was observed a handful of times. The protein held in TCRdb is that of a much larger clone and does not match this DNA's translation at residue 12, likely because of a read error; the protein shown is translated from the DNA. This chain joins TRDV2 and TRDJ1; possibly TRDD3 for D (5 bases). The CDR3 is 14 amino acids. CDR1 is GEAIGNYY and CDR2 is EKD in the germline V gene. DNA for the CDR3: TGTGCCTGTGACTCCGTACTGGCCACCGATAAACCCATCTTT. Residues: CACDSVLATDKPIF.

This clone has more than one count but fewer than ten. V usage is TRDV2 and J usage is TRDJ1, with 9 bases fitting TRDD3. Germline CDR1 reads GEAIGNYY; CDR2 reads EKD. V lost 0 bases, J lost 3 bases, and 19 bases stayed unmatched. The CDR3 extends over 20 amino acids. This CDR3 is CACDTLVSGGSPQEADKLIF. The CDR3 DNA is TGTGCCTGTGACACCCTGGTATCTGGGGGATCACCCCAGGAGGCCGATAAACTCATCTTT.

This clone occurred a few times. The chain couples TRDV2 to TRDJ1; 13 bases line up with TRDD3. This CDR3 is built from 15 residues. Germline V gene data show CDR1 as GEAIGNYY and CDR2 as EKD. V was clipped by 4 bases and J by 4 bases; unmatched bases: 5. CDR3 coding DNA: TGTGCCTGTGATAAACTGGGGGATACGCACGATAAACTCATCTTT. It encodes CACDKLGDTHDKLIF.